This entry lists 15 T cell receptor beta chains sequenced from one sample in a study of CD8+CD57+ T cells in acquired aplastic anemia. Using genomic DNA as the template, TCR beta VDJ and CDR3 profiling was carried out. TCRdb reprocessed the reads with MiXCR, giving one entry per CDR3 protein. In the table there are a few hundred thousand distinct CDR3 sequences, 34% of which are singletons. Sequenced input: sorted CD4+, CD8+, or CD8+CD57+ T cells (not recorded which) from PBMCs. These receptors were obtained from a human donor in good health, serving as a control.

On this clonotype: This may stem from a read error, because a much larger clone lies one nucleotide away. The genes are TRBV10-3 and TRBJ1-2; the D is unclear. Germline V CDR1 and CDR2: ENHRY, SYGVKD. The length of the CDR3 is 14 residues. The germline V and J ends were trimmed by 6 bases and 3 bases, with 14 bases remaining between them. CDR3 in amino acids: CAIRSGPPDYGYTF. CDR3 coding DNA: TGTGCCATCAGATCCGGGCCGCCAGACTATGGCTACACCTTC.

DNA of the CDR3: TGTGCCAGCTCGCCCGGTGGGCAGGGGGCCGGCTACACCTTC. Protein sequence: CASSPGGQGAGYTF. This chain joins TRBV18 and TRBJ1-2; 8 bases are a match to TRBD1. The CDR3 totals 14 residues. The V and J ends lost 6 bases and 8 bases, in that order; junction bases with no gene match: 11. Germline CDR1 reads KGHSH; CDR2 reads LQKENI.

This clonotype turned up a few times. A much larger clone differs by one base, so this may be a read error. The CDR3 DNA reads TGTGACAGCAGCGCCACCACAGGGGATCCCTACGAGCAGTACTTC. Translated: CDSSATTGDPYEQYF. The chain combines TRBV9 with TRBJ2-7, with TRBD1 matching over 7 bases. Germline assignment: CDR1 SGDLS and CDR2 YYNGEE. The CDR3 spans 15 residues.

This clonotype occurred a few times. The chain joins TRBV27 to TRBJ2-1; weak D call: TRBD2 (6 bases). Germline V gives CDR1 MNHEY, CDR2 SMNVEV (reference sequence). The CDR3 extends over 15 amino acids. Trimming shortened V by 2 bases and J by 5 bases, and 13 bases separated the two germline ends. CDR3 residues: CASSLAGMRDNEQFF. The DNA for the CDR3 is TGTGCCAGCAGTTTAGCGGGGATGCGTGACAATGAGCAGTTCTTC.

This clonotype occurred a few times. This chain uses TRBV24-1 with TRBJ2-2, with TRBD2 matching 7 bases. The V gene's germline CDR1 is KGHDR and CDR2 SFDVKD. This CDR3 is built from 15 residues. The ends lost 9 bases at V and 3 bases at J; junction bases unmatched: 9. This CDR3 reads CATSSGRRDTGELFF. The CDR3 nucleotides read TGTGCCACCTCTAGCGGCAGGAGGGACACCGGGGAGCTGTTTTTT.

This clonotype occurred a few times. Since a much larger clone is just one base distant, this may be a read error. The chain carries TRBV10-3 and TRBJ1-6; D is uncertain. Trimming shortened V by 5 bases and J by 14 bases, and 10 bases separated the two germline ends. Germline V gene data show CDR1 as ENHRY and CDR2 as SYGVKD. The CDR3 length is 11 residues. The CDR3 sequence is CAISYDRSLHF. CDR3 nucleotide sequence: TGTGCCATCAGTTACGATAGGTCCCTCCACTTT.

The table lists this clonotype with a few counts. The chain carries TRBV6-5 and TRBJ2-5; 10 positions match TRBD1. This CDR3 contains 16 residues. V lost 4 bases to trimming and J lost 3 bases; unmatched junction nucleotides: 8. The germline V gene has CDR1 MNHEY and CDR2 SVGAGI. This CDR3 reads CASSFSGTGVEETQYF. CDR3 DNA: TGTGCCAGCAGTTTTTCCGGGACAGGGGTTGAAGAGACCCAGTACTTC.

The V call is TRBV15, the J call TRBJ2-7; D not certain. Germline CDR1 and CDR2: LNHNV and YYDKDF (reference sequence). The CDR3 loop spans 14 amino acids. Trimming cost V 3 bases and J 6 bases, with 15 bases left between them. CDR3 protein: CATSSDLSGFEQYF. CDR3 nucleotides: TGTGCCACCAGCAGTGACCTCAGTGGTTTCGAGCAGTACTTC.

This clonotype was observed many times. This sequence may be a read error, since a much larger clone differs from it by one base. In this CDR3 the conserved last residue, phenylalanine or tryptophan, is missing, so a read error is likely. The CDR3 nucleotides are TGTGCCACCAGTGATCGGACAGGGCTTGTGGATGGCTACACCCTC. Residues: CATSDRTGLVDGYTL. The chain joins TRBV24-1 to TRBJ1-2; TRBD1 aligns across 8 bases. V shed 3 bases and J 6 bases; nucleotides not matched to a gene: 8. The CDR3 has 15 residues. CDR1 KGHDR and CDR2 SFDVKD come from the germline V gene.

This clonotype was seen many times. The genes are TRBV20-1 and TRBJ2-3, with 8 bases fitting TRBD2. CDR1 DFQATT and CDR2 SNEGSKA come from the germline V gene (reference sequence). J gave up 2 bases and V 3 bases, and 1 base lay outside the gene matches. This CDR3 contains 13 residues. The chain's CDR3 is CSASGGATDTQYF. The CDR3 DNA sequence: TGCAGTGCTAGCGGGGGGGCCACAGATACGCAGTATTTT.

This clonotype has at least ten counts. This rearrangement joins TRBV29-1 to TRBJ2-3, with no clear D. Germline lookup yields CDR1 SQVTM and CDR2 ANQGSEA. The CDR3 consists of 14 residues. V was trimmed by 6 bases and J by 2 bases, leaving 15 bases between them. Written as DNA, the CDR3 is TGCAGCGTCGCAGGCCCTACCCTCACAGATACGCAGTATTTT. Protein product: CSVAGPTLTDTQYF.

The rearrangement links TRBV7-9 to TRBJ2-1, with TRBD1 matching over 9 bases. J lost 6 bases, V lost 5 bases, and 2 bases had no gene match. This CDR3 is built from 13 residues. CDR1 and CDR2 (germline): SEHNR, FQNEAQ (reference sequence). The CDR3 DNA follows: TGTGCCAGCAGCCAGACAGGGGGCAATGAGCAGTTCTTC. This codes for CASSQTGGNEQFF.

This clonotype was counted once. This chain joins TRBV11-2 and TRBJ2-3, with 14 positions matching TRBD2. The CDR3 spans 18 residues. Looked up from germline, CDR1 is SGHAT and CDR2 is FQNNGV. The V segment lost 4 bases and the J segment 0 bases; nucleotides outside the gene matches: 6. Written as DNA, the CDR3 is TGTGCCAGCAGCTACGGGACTAGCGGGGGCCTTAGCACAGATACGCAGTATTTT. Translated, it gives CASSYGTSGGLSTDTQYF.

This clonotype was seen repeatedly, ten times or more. CDR3 amino acids: CASSLRLAGGYEQYF. The CDR3 region has the DNA TGTGCCAGCAGCCTACGACTAGCGGGGGGTTACGAGCAGTACTTC. This sequence joins TRBV4-2 and TRBJ2-7; 13 positions agree with TRBD2. Trimming at V came to 4 bases and at J to 4 bases, leaving 4 bases not matched to a gene. The CDR3 runs 15 residues. Germline-derived CDR1 and CDR2 are LGHNA and YNFKEQ.

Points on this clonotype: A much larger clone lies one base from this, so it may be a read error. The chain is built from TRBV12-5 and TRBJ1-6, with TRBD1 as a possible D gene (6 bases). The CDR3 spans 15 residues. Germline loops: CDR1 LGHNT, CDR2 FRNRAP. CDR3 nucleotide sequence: TGTGCTAGTGGTTTGGGGACAGCGCCGGATTCACCCCCCCACTTT. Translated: CASGLGTAPDSPPHF.